These T cell receptor beta chains were read from a single sample in a study of T cell repertoires in cytomegalovirus infection. The antigens for these receptors are not known. In TCRdb, the reads were re-called with MiXCR into one record per CDR3 protein. The sample records some 590,000 distinct CDR3 sequences, roughly 43% being singletons. Sequencing used cultured PBMCs, obtained from culture after CMV antigen stimulation. These receptors originate from a human donor in good health (CMV status not recorded). Some clones in this sample may be carry-over from other donors' samples. Each CDR3 is given with its conserved first and last residue. D genes are given only for firm matches. Clone size appears in some rows only: once, few, many, or a class for an expanded clone.

v_gene	d_gene	j_gene	abundance	CDR3nt	CDR3aa
TRBV5-1	NA	TRBJ1-2	NA	TGCGCCAGCAGCTTGGTTGGGAGGTCCGGCTACACCTTC	CASSLVGRSGYTF
TRBV11-3	TRBD2	TRBJ2-1	once	TGTGCCAGCAGTCGCACTAGCGGGAATGGTGAGCAGTTCTTC	CASSRTSGNGEQFF
TRBV19	NA	TRBJ2-1	NA	TGTGCCAGTGCCGCTCCCGGGGTCTCCAACTACAATGAGCAGTTCTTC	CASAAPGVSNYNEQFF
TRBV11-2	TRBD2	TRBJ2-5	few	TGTGCCAGCAGCTTAGATCAAGGGCTAGCGGGAGAGACCCAGTACTTC	CASSLDQGLAGETQYF
TRBV27	NA	TRBJ2-1	NA	TGTGCCAGCAGTCCTTCCTTCGGGGCCGATGAGCAGTTCTTC	CASSPSFGADEQFF
TRBV18	NA	TRBJ2-5	NA	TGTGCCAGCTCACGAGGCGGAAAAGAGACCCAGTACTTC	CASSRGGKETQYF
TRBV25-1	TRBD2	TRBJ2-3	few	TGTGCCAGCAGCGAGAGCCGACTAGCGTCAAACACAGATACGCAGTATTTT	CASSESRLASNTDTQYF
TRBV11-2	NA	TRBJ2-7	few	TGTGCCAGCAGCCAAGGGTGGGGCTCCTACGAGCAGTACTTC	CASSQGWGSYEQYF
TRBV7-8	TRBD1	TRBJ2-1	few	TGTGCCAGCAGTCCGCGTCTAGGGGACAGGGGGCGATTCTCGGGGTTCTTC	CASSPRLGDRGRFSGFF
TRBV11-2	NA	TRBJ2-2	NA	TGTGCCAGCAGCGAAGTGAGAGGCGCGACCGGGGAGCTGTTTTTT	CASSEVRGATGELFF
TRBV12-3/TRBV12-4	TRBD1	TRBJ2-5	NA	TGTGCCAGCAGTCAAGTCGGACAGGGACAAGAGACCCAGTACTTC	CASSQVGQGQETQYF
TRBV7-2	NA	TRBJ1-2	few	TGTGCCAGCTTCGCGCCCGGGGTCAACTATGGCTACACCTTC	CASFAPGVNYGYTF
TRBV6-6	TRBD1	TRBJ2-5	NA	TGTGCCAGCAGGTCGGGACAGGGCCTAGAGACCCAGTACTTC	CASRSGQGLETQYF
TRBV12-3/TRBV12-4	NA	TRBJ1-1	NA	TGTGCTTCTAGGGGGGCTTTCACTGAAGCTTTCTTT	CASRGAFTEAFF
TRBV18	NA	TRBJ1-2	few	TGTGCCAGCTCAGTGAGTGGACAGTACTCCCCTAACTATGGCTACACCTTC	CASSVSGQYSPNYGYTF
TRBV2	NA	TRBJ1-5	few	TGTGCCAGTAATGGGGGGGGTCATCAGCCCCAGCATTTT	CASNGGGHQPQHF
TRBV7-2	NA	TRBJ1-1	many	TGTGCCAGCAGCCCGGGAGGGGCTATGAACACTGAAGCTTTCTTT	CASSPGGAMNTEAFF
TRBV5-1	TRBD1	TRBJ2-1	few	TGCGCCAGCAGCTCCCCTCTTTGGGACAGGGGCTTGGGTGAGCAGTTCTTC	CASSSPLWDRGLGEQFF
TRBV7-2	TRBD1	TRBJ1-1	many	TGTGCCAGCAGCTTAGACAGGGGAAGAACTGAAGCTTTCTTT	CASSLDRGRTEAFF
TRBV7-9	NA	TRBJ1-2	many	TGTGCCAGCAGCTTGGGGATCTGGCAGGGAAACTATGGCTACACCTTC	CASSLGIWQGNYGYTF
TRBV6-5	TRBD2	TRBJ2-3	NA	TGTGCCAGCAGTTACTCCATCTCAGCGGGAGGGAGCACAGATACGCAGTATTTT	CASSYSISAGGSTDTQYF
TRBV14	NA	TRBJ2-1	NA	TGTGCCAGCAGCCAAGCTGGGGGCTCCCCTCGGAATGAGCAGTTCTTC	CASSQAGGSPRNEQFF
TRBV7-2	NA	TRBJ2-7	once	TGTGCCAGCAGCTCCCTGGGCACTGACTACGAGCAGTACTTC	CASSSLGTDYEQYF
TRBV19	TRBD2	TRBJ2-3	NA	TGTGCCAGTAGTATCGGCCCCGGTTGGGGCGGGAGGGCAGATACGCAGTATTTT	CASSIGPGWGGRADTQYF
TRBV7-2	NA	TRBJ2-1	many	TGTGCCAGCAGCCTCCGGTGGAGCGGGCCCCTAAGGGAGCAGTTCTTC	CASSLRWSGPLREQFF